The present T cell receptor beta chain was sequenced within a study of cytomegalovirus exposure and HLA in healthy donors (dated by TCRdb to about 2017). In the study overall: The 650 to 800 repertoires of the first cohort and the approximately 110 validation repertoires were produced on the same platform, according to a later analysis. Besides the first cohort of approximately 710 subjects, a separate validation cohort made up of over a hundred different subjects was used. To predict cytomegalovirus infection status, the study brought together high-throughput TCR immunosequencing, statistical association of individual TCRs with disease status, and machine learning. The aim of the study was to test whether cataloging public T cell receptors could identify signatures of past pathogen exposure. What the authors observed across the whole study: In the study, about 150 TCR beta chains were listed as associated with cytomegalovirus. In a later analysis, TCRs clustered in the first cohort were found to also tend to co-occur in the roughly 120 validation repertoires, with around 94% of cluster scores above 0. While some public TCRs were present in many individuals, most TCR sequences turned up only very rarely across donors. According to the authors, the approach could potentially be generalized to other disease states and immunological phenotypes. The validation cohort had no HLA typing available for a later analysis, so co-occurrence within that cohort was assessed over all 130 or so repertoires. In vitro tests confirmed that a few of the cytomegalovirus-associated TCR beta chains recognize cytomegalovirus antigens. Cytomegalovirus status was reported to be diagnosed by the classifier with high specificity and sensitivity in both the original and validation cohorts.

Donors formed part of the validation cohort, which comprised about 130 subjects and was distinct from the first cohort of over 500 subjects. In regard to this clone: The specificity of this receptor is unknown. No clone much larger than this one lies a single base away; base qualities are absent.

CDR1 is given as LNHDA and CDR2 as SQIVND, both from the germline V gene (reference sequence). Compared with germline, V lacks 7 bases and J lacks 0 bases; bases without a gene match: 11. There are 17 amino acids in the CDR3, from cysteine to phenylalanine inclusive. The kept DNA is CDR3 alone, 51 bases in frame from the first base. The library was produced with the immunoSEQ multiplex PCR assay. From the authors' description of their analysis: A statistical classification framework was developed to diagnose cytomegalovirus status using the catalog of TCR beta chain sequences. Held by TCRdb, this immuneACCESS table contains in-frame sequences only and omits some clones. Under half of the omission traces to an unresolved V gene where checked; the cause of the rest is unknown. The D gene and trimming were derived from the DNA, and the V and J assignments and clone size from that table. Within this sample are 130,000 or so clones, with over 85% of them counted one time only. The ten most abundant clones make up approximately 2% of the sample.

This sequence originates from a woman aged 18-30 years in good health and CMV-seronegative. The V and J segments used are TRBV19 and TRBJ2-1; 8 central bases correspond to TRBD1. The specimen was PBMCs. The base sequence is TGTGCCAGTACCGATCCCCGGACAGGGAGCTCCTACAATGAGCAGTTCTTC. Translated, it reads CASTDPRTGSSYNEQFF. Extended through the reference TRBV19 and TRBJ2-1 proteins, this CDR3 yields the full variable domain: DGGITQSPKYLFRKEGQNVTLSCEQNLNHDAMYWYRQDPGQGLRLIYYSQIVNDFQKGDIAEGYSVSREKKESFPLTVTSAQKNPTAFYLCASTDPRTGSSYNEQFFGPGTRLTVL.